The T cell receptor (beta chain) described here comes from a study of blood T cells in healthy people across ages. General study findings and limits: Correlation between TCR beta diversity and naive T cell percentage was strong. Comparison with aged donors showed that long-lived donors had more naive CD4+ cells and higher diversity.

Then a second PCR, running about 6 to 12 cycles, was carried out with a sample-barcoded 5' primer and a J-beta primer mix. With 12 random nucleotides, a template-switch adaptor tagged each individual cDNA molecule. A single record per CDR3 protein comes from TCRdb applying MiXCR to the 5' RACE reads. The profile shows about 1.4 million distinct CDR3 sequences, 55% to 75% of them singletons. This clonotype turned up a few times. Antigen unknown. The CDR3 loop spans 16 amino acids. V was shortened by 3 bases and J by 0 bases, with 16 bases between the two germline ends. Germline loops: CDR1 DFQATT, CDR2 SNEGSKA (reference sequence).

The V call is TRBV20-1, the J call TRBJ2-3; D may be TRBD1 or TRBD2 (5 bases each). The sequenced material came from blood. The receptor was isolated from a man aged 18 to 35 in good health. The CDR3 DNA reads TGCAGTGCTAGGGGACCGGGACCAAGAAGCACAGATACGCAGTATTTT. It is translated as CSARGPGPRSTDTQYF.